This T cell receptor (beta chain) stems from a study of high-grade serous ovarian cancer treatment subgroups (dated by TCRdb to the early 2020s). Study-level background: Sequencing yielded a mean of approximately 15,000 reads and more than 6,000 unique TCR beta rearrangements per sample. TCR beta repertoires were profiled in patients with high-grade serous ovarian cancer who were grouped, under a laparoscopic triage algorithm, by complete gross resection or by neoadjuvant chemotherapy response. The cohort comprised 30 or so patients: approximately 10 with no residual disease after primary surgery (R0), approximately 10 excellent NACT responders, and approximately 10 poor NACT responders. In total there were roughly 82 samples, since every patient provided one primary tumor sample and two metastatic tumor samples.

What the research found in general, with its limitations: Repertoire similarity between tumors from the same patient ranged from roughly 0.095 to 0.79, while tumors from different patients showed almost no similarity. Because bulk tumor TCR sequencing provided no spatial information, insight into HGSC tumor complexity and diversity was limited. The TCR repertoire analyses centered on CDR3, leaving CDR1 and CDR2 unanalyzed. TCR clonal relatedness showed a positive correlation with neoantigen level and a trend toward positive correlation with copy number variation and mutation load from whole-genome sequencing.

Collection of tumor samples took place before definitive surgery or chemotherapy. Genomic DNA extraction was performed by the MD Anderson Biospecimen Extraction Resource, and TCR sequencing was carried out by the MD Anderson Cancer Genomics Laboratory. The 80 to 95 tumor samples underwent high-throughput TCR profiling using ImmunoSEQ. Concerning the study's data processing: The repertoire diversity metrics included richness (unique productive sequences), clonality, evenness and relatedness, and the Bhattacharyya coefficient was used to measure similarity between samples. Conclusions stayed consistent in a sensitivity analysis that left out TCRs with fewer than two reads. The clones in this table, taken by TCRdb from immuneACCESS, are in-frame only. Not every clone is retained; where verified, under half of the shortfall comes from an unresolved V gene, and the cause of the rest is unknown. V, J and clone size are taken as reported in that table, and D and trimming were inferred from the DNA itself. The sample has 7,000 to 10,000 clones on record, roughly three quarters of them singletons. The ten largest clones add up to about 6% of the sample.

V and J are trimmed by 7 bases and 1 base, and the gene matches miss 4 bases of the junction. Reading from cysteine to phenylalanine, the CDR3 counts 14 amino acids. The only DNA kept is the CDR3, 42 bases in frame from the first base. CDR1 is given as MNHNS and CDR2 as SASEGT, both from the germline V gene. With respect to this clone: The antigen it recognizes is unknown. No per-base quality is available; no much larger clone lies one base away.

The TCR comes from a human donor with high-grade serous ovarian cancer. The sequence joins TRBV6-1 to TRBJ2-5; TRBD2 fits 9 bases in the junction. Sequencing was performed on tumor tissue. The nucleotides are TGTGCCAGCACAGGCGGGGGGGCCCAAGAGACCCAGTACTTC. Its amino acids are CASTGGGAQETQYF.